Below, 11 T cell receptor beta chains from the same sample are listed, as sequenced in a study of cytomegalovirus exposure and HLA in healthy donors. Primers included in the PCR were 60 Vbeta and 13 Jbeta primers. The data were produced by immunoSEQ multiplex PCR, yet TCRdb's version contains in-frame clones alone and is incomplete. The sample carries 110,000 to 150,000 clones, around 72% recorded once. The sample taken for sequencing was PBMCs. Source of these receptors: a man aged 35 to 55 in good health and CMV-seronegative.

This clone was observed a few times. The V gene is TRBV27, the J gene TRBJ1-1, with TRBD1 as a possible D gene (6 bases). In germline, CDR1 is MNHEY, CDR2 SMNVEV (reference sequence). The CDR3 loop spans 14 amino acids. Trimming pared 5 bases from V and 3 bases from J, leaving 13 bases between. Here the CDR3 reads CASSPTGWYTEAFF. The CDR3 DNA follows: TGTGCCAGCAGTCCCACAGGGTGGTACACTGAAGCTTTCTTT.

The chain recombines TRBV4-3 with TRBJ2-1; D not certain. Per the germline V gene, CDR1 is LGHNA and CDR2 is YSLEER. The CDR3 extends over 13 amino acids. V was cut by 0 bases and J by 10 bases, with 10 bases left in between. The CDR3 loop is CASSQDSRREQFF. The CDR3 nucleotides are TGCGCCAGCAGCCAAGATAGTCGGCGGGAGCAGTTCTTC.

CDR3 coding DNA: TGCGCCAGCAGCCAAGTTGCCGACAGGGTTGCAGTCCCGAGGATCTACGAGCAGTACTTC. Translated, it gives CASSQVADRVAVPRIYEQYF. This rearrangement joins TRBV4-3 to TRBJ2-7; 7 bases agree with TRBD1. Germline V CDR1 and CDR2: LGHNA, YSLEER. V lost 1 base and J lost 3; bases outside the gene matches: 21. The CDR3 length is 20 residues.

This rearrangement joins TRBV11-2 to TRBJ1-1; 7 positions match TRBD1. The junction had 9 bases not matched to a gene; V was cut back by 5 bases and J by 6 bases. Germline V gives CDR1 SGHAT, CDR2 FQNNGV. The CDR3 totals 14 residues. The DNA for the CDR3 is TGTGCCAGCAGCATAGGAACCGGGACAGCTGAAGCTTTCTTT. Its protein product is CASSIGTGTAEAFF. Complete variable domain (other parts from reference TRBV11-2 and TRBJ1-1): EAGVAQSPRYKIIEKRQSVAFWCNPISGHATLYWYQQILGQGPKLLIQFQNNGVVDDSQLPKDRFSAERLKGVDSTLKIQPAKLEDSAVYLCASSIGTGTAEAFFGQGTRLTVV.

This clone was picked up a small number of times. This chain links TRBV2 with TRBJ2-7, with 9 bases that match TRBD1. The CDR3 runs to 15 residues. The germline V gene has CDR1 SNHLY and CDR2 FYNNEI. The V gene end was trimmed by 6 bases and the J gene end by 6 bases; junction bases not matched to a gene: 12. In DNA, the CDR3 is TGTGCCAGCAGGCGAGGGACAGGGTTGGTTGTCGAGCAGTACTTC. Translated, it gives CASRRGTGLVVEQYF.

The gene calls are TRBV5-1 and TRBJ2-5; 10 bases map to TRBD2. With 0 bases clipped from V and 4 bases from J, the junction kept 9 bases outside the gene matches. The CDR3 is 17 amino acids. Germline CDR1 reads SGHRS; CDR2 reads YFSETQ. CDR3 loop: CASSLGLAGAVGETQYF. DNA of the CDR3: TGCGCCAGCAGCTTGGGGCTAGCGGGGGCCGTGGGAGAGACCCAGTACTTC.

In nucleotides, the CDR3 is TGTGCCAGCAGTCTGACTAGCGGCCACTACGAGCAGTACTTC. Translating gives CASSLTSGHYEQYF. This rearrangement joins TRBV2 to TRBJ2-7, with 9 nucleotides matching TRBD2. Per germline, CDR1 SNHLY and CDR2 FYNNEI. With 5 bases clipped from V and 3 bases from J, the junction kept 5 bases outside the gene matches. This CDR3 is 14 amino acids long. The whole variable domain, filled in from reference TRBV2 and TRBJ2-7, reads EPEVTQTPSHQVTQMGQEVILRCVPISNHLYFYWYRQILGQKVEFLVSFYNNEISEKSEIFDDQFSVERPDGSNFTLKIRSTKLEDSAMYFCASSLTSGHYEQYFGPGTRLTVT.

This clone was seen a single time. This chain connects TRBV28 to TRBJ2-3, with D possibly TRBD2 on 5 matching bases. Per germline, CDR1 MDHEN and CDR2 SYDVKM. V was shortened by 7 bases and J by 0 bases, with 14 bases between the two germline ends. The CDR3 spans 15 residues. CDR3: CASTPRWTSTDTQYF. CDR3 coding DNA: TGTGCCAGCACCCCCCGTTGGACTAGCACAGATACGCAGTATTTT.

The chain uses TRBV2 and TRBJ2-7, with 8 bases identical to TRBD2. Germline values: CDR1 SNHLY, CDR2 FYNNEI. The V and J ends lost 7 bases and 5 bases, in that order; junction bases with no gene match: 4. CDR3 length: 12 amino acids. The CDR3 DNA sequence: TGTGCCAGCAAGACTAGCGTCCACGAGCAGTACTTC. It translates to CASKTSVHEQYF.

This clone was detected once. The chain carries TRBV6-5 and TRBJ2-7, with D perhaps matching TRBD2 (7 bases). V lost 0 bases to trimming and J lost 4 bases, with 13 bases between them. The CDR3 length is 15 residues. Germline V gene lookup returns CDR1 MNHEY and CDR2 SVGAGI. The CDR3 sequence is CASSYSRGGVYEQYF. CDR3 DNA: TGTGCCAGCAGTTACTCCAGGGGAGGGGTATACGAGCAGTACTTC.

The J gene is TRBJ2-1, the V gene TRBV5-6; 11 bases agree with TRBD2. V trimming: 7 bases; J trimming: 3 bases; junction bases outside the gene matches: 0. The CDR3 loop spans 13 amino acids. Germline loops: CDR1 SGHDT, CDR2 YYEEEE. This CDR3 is CASGTSGYNEQFF. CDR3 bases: TGTGCCAGCGGGACTAGCGGCTACAATGAGCAGTTCTTC.